This entry is about one T cell receptor (beta chain). Its cognate antigen has yet to be identified. Base qualities are not at hand, and no much larger clone is one base apart. This sample was included in a study of identical twins (dated by TCRdb to 2016 to 2018). Regarding the complete study: The study deep-sequenced TCR alpha and beta repertoires from monozygotic twins, unrelated adults of various ages and cord blood to test whether fetal clonotypes persist. To rule out contamination, replicate twin experiments were performed at different times with different library preparation protocols.

On the study overall, not on this receptor specifically: Invariant T cells such as MAIT and iNKT could partly confound zero-insertion analyses, though diverse VJ usage argued against this for most clonotypes. The excess sharing between twins in beta out-of-frame sequences was weaker because fewer shared sequences reduced the signal-to-noise ratio. Out-of-frame TCR alpha sequences shared between twins showed an excess of low generation-probability sequences compared with coincidental sharing between unrelated individuals. Because the same donors could not be followed over many years, the conclusions depended on cross-sectional statistical analysis. Fewer insertions were carried by abundant cord blood beta clonotypes, a similar but weaker trend appeared in young adult naive repertoires, and no such trend appeared in memory repertoires. Recombination models systematically underestimated out-of-frame TCR alpha sharing in monozygotic twins but agreed with sharing between unrelated individuals.

The CDR3 measures 14 amino acids from cysteine to phenylalanine. The only DNA kept is the CDR3, 42 bases in frame from the first base. V is cut back by 6 bases and J by 6 bases, with 4 bases in the junction unmatched. Sequences MDHEN (CDR1) and SYDVKM (CDR2) are obtained from the germline V gene. Library creation used 5' RACE. TCRdb lists the instrument as Illumina HiSeq 2000. A universal primer binding site was introduced by template switching, and a unique molecular identifier was present in the final cDNA, enabling accurate counting of TCR cDNA molecules. First-strand cDNA for TCR alpha and beta chains was synthesized from specific primers in the conserved constant-segment region. To control for contamination, every cDNA library was double barcoded, receiving both a SMART-Mk sample barcode and Illumina barcodes. TruSeq adapter sequences along with Illumina sample barcodes were introduced in two successive PCR steps. The TCR alpha and beta cDNA libraries were sequenced on the Illumina HiSeq platform using custom primers. The study's processing was this. Unique molecular identifiers were extracted from raw reads with MiGEC, and CDR3 positions were determined with MiXCR. For each individual, recombination models were inferred using an EM algorithm with the repgenHMM and IGoR tools. The tcR package in R was used for shared clonotype analysis, with sharing normalized by the product of cloneset sizes. To study raw recombination without the effects of thymic and clonal selection, out-of-frame nonproductive sequences were analyzed. Clones were called with MiXCR by TCRdb after fastp trimmed the public reads at Q25, and only in-frame beta chains were retained. Duplicate CDR3 protein sequences are folded into a single record with the most common DNA and genes. TCRdb assigned the V and J calls; the authors' analysis was not used. The sample yields around 280,000 distinct CDR3 sequences; about 8.9% were counted once. The ten largest clones add up to approximately 2.1% of the sample.

Every donor in the study was a healthy Caucasian. The twin cohort comprised three pairs of female monozygotic twins, all aged roughly 18 to 30 years. Using Miltenyi CD45RO+ enrichment and human naive T-cell isolation kits, memory (CD45RO+) and naive T cells were isolated from PBMC. These data were also filed under a second study, of yellow fever vaccine responses in identical twins. As that second study puts it: The authors reported that the T cell response to vaccination in identical twins appeared partly convergent and partly personalized. Focusing on identical twins, the study followed the T cell clones that responded to the vaccine, and did so with precision.

The sequenced sample consisted of memory (CD45RO+) T cells sorted from blood. What this sample's cell subset or site label stands for: CD45RO+ enriched T cells. This TCR derives from a woman aged 18-29 years in good health. Rearrangement joined TRBV28 to TRBJ2-3; 12 central nucleotides agree with TRBD1. CDR3 loop: CASSRDRGQDTQYF. The DNA reads TGTGCCAGCAGCAGGGACAGGGGGCAGGATACGCAGTATTTT.